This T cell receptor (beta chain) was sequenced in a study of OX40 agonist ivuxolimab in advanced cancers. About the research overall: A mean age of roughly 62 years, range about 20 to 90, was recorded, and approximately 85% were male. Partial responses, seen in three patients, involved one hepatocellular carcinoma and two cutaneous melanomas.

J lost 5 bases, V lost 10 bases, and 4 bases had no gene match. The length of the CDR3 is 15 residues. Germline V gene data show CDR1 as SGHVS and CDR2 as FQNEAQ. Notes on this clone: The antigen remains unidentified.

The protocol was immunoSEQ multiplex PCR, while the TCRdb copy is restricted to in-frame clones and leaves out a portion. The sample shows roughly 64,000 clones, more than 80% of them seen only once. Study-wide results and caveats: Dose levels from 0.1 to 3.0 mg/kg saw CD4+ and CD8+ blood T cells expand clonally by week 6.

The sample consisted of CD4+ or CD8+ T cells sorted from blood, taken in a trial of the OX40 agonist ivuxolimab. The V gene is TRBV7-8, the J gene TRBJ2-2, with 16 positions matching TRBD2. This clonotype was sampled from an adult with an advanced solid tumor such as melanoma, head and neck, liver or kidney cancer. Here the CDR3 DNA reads TGTGCCACCGGGACTAGCGGGAGGGCTACCGGGGAGCTGTTTTTT. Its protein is CATGTSGRATGELFF. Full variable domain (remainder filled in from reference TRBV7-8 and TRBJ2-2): GAGVSQSPRYKVAKRGQDVALRCDPISGHVSLFWYQQALGQGPEFLTYFQNEAQLDKSGLPSDRFFAERPEGSVSTLKIQRTQQEDSAVYLCATGTSGRATGELFFGEGSRLTVL.